This record concerns one TCR beta chain sequence. This clone was detected once. No cognate antigen has been identified for it. No base quality values were provided; no much bigger clone lies one nucleotide off. This sample was taken from a study of siplizumab effects on memory and regulatory T cells (dated 2019 in TCRdb). About the study as a whole: The effect of the anti-CD2 antibody siplizumab on alloreactive T-cell subsets was examined in allogeneic mixed lymphocyte reactions constructed from human PBMCs.

Sorted unstimulated T cells, along with proliferating T cells recovered from mixed lymphocyte reactions, underwent TCRbeta CDR3 sequencing. Fresh whole blood from roughly ten HLA-typed healthy donors was used to isolate PBMCs. To map where alloreactive clones came from, CD4+ regulatory T cells in the unstimulated state were FACS-sorted. The library was built by means of the immunoSEQ multiplex PCR assay. About 10^5 TCR templates per sample were assayed by the deep sequencing platform. Genomic DNA extracted from sorted T cells was used for TCRbeta CDR3 sequencing. Per the original workflow: The R programming language was used for clonal analysis of the TCRbeta CDR3 data. Unstimulated samples were compared with post-reaction CFSE-low samples to define alloreactive CD4+ and CD8+ clones. By matching sequences to the repertoires of sorted unstimulated Treg and non-Treg cells, each alloreactive CD4+ clone was assigned a regulatory or non-regulatory origin. Not all clones reach the TCRdb copy of this immuneACCESS table, which keeps in-frame sequences only. Checked studies attribute under half of the gap to unresolved V genes and leave the rest unexplained. The DNA was the basis for D and trimming; V, J and clone size are from that table. The sample contains some 97,000 clones, around 92% of them found a single time. Clones ranked in the top ten supply less than 0.85% of the sample.

According to the germline V gene, CDR1 reads MNHNS and CDR2 reads SASEGT. V is pruned by 4 bases and J by 2 bases, leaving 1 base of the junction without a gene match. The CDR3, cysteine through phenylalanine, is 15 amino acids long. Only the CDR3 DNA is retained, 45 bases long and in frame from the first base. Results the study describes overall, beyond this receptor: No functional confirmation was obtained for the suppressive function of proliferating Tregs from siplizumab cultures. Roughly 75-95% of proliferating CD4+ or CD8+ clones could not be assigned a naive or memory phenotype. Siplizumab significantly lowered the cumulative frequency of alloreactive sequences that could be traced to unstimulated CD4+ memory T cells. Because sequences below about 10^-5 frequency were poorly captured, only a minor fraction of alloreactive clones could be mapped to unstimulated subsets. Of the alloreactive CD4+ clones that could be mapped, the Treg-derived share averaged about 67% with siplizumab compared with roughly 27% in control reactions. Unstimulated naive T cells appeared more diverse than memory T cells, and naive cells seemed to contribute substantially to the alloresponse.

Sequenced material: Tregs sorted from blood. The source of this sequence is a human donor in good health. The V and J genes are TRBV6-1 and TRBJ2-1, and 11 bases in between align with TRBD1. The encoded CDR3 is CASSGDRGTYNEQFF. The DNA sequence is given as TGTGCCAGCAGTGGGGACAGGGGGACCTACAATGAGCAGTTCTTC.